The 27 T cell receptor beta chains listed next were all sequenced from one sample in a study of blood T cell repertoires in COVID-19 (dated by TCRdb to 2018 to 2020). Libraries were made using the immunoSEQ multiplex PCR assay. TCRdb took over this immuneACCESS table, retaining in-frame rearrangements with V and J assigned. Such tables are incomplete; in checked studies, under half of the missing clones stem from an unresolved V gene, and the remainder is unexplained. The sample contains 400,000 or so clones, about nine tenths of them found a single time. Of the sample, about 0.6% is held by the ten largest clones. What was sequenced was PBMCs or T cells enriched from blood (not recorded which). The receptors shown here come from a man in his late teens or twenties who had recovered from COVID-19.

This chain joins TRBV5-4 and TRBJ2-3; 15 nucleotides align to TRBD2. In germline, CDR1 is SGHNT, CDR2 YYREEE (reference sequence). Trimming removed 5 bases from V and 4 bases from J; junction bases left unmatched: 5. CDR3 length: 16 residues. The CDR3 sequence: CASSSRTSGRADTQYF. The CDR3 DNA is TGTGCCAGCAGTTCTCGGACTAGCGGGAGGGCAGATACGCAGTATTTT.

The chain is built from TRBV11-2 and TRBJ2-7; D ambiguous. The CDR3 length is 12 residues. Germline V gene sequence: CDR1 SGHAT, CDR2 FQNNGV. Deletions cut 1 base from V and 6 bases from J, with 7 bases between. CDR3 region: CASSLGRSEQYF. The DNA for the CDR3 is TGTGCCAGCAGCTTAGGTAGGAGCGAGCAGTACTTC.

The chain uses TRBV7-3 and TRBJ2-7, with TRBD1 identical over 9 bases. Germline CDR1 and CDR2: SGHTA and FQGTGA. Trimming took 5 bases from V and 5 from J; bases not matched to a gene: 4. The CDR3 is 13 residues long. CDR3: CASSPQGADEQYF. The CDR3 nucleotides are TGTGCCAGCAGCCCACAGGGGGCCGACGAGCAGTACTTC. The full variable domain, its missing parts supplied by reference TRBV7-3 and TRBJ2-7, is GAGVSQTPSNKVTEKGKYVELRCDPISGHTALYWYRQSLGQGPEFLIYFQGTGAADDSGLPNDRFFAVRPEGSVSTLKIQRTERGDSAVYLCASSPQGADEQYFGPGTRLTVT.

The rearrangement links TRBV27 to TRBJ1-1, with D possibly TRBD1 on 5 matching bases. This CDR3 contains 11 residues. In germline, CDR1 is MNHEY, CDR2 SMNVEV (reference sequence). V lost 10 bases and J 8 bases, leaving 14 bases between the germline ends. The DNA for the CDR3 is TGTGCCACCAGGGCCGGGGGAGAAGCTTTCTTT. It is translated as CATRAGGEAFF.

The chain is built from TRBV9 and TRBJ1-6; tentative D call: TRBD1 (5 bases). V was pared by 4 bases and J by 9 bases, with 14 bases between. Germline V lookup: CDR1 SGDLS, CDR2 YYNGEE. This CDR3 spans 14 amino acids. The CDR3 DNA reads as TGTGCCAGCAGCCCCTTCTCGGGGGGTTCACCCCTCCACTTT. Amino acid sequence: CASSPFSGGSPLHF.

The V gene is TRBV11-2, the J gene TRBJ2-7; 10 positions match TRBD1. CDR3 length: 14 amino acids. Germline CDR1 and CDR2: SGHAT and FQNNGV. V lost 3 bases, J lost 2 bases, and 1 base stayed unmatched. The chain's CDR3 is CASSLTGGPYEQYF. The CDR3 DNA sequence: TGTGCCAGCAGCTTGACAGGGGGCCCCTACGAGCAGTACTTC.

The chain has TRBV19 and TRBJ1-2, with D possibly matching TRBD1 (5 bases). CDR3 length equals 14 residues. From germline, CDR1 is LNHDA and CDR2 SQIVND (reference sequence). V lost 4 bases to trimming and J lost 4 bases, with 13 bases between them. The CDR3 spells CASSKGGTGYGYTF. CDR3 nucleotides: TGTGCCAGTAGTAAGGGAGGGACCGGCTATGGCTACACCTTC.

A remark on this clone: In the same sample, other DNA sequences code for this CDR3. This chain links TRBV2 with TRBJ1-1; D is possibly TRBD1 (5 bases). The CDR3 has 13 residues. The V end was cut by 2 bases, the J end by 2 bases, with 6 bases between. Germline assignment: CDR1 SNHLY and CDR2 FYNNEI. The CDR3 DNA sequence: TGTGCCAGCAGTGAAAGGGGTAACACTGAAGCTTTCTTT. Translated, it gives CASSERGNTEAFF.

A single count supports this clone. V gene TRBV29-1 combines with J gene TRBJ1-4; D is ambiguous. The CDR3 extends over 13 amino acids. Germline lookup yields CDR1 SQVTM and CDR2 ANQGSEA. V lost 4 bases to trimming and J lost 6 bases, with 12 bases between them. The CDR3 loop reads CSVVGENYEKLFF. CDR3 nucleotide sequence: TGCAGCGTTGTCGGTGAGAATTATGAAAAACTGTTTTTT.

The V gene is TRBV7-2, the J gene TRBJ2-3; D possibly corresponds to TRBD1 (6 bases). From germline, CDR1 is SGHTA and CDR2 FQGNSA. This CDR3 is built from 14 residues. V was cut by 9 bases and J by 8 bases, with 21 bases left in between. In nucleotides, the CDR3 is TGTGCCAGTAGGGACACGACGAGCAGGAGTACGCAGTATTTT. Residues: CASRDTTSRSTQYF.

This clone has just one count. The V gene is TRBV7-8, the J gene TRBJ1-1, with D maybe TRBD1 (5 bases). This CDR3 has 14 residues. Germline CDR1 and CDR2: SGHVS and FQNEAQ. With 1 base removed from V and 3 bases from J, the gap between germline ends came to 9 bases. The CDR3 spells CASSLGAGDTEAFF. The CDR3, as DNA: TGTGCCAGCAGCTTAGGTGCGGGGGACACTGAAGCTTTCTTT.

The DNA for the CDR3 is TGTGCCAGCAGCCCCCGGACAGGGGCTTTCTTT. Encoded protein: CASSPRTGAFF. The chain uses TRBV11-2 and TRBJ1-1; 8 nucleotides match TRBD1. This CDR3 is 11 amino acids long. After removal of 5 bases from V and 11 bases from J, the junction contained 4 bases not matched to a gene. The germline CDR1 and CDR2 sequences are SGHAT and FQNNGV.

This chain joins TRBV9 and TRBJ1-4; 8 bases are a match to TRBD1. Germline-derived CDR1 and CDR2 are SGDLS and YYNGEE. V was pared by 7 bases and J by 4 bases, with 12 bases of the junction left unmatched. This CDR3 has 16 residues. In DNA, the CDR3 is TGTGCCAGCTCCTTAGGGGTGGACAGGGTTAATGAAAAACTGTTTTTT. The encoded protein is CASSLGVDRVNEKLFF.

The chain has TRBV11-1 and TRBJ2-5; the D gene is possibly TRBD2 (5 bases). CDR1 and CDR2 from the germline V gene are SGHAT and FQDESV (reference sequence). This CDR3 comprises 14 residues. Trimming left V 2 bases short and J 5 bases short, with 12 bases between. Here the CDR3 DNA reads TGTGCCAGCAGCTTATCGGTCGGCGGGGAGACCCAGTACTTC. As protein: CASSLSVGGETQYF.

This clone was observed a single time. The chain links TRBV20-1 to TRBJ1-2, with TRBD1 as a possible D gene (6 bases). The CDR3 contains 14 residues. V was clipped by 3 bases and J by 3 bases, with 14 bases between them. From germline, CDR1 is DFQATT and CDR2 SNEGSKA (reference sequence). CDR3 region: CSASHQGLDYGYTF. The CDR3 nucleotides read TGCAGTGCTAGTCATCAGGGGTTAGACTATGGCTACACCTTC.

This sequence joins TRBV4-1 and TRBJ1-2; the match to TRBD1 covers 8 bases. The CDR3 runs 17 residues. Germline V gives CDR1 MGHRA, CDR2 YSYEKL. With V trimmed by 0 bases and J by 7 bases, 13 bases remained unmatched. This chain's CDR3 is CASSQETAGQELSGYTF. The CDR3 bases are TGCGCCAGCAGCCAAGAGACTGCGGGACAGGAACTGTCTGGCTACACCTTC.

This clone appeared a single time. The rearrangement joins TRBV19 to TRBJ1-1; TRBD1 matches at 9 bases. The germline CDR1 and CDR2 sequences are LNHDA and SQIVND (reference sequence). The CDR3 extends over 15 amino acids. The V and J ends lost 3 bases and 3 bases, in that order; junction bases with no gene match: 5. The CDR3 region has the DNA TGTGCCAGTAGTATTTACAACAGGGGGCACACTGAAGCTTTCTTT. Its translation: CASSIYNRGHTEAFF.

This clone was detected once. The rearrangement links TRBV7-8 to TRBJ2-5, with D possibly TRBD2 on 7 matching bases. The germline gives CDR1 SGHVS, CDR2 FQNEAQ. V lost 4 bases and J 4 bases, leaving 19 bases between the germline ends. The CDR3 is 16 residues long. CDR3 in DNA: TGTGCCAGCAGCTCAAGATGGCGGGGGCGCTTAGAGACCCAGTACTTC. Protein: CASSSRWRGRLETQYF.

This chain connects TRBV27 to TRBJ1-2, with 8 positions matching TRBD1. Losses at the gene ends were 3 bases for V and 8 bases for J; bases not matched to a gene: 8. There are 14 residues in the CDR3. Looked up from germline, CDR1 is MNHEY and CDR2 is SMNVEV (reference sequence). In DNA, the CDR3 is TGTGCCAGCAGTTTCCGGCAGGGGGCCGAGGGCTACACCTTC. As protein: CASSFRQGAEGYTF.

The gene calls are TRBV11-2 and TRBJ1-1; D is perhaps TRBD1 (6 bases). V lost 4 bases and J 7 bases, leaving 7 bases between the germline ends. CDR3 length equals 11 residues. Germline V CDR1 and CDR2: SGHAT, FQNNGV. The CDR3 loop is CASSYRDEAFF. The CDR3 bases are TGTGCCAGCAGCTACAGGGATGAAGCTTTCTTT.

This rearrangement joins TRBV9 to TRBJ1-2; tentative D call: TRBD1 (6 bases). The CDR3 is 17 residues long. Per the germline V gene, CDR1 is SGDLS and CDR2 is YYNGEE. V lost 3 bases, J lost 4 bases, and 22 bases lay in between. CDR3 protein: CASSGPRGGLKIYGYTF. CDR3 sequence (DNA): TGTGCCAGCAGCGGACCCCGGGGGGGGCTAAAGATCTATGGCTACACCTTC. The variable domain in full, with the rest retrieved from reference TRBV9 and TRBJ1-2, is DSGVTQTPKHLITATGQRVTLRCSPRSGDLSVYWYQQSLDQGLQFLIQYYNGEERAKGNILERFSAQQFPDLHSELNLSSLELGDSALYFCASSGPRGGLKIYGYTFGSGTRLTVV.

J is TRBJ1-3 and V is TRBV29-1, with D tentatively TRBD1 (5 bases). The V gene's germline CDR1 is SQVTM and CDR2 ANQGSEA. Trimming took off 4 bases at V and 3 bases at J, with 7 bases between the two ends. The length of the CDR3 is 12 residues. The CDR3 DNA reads TGCAGCGTTGCAACAGGTGGAAACACCATATATTTT. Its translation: CSVATGGNTIYF. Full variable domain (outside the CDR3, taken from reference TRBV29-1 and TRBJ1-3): SAVISQKPSRDICQRGTSLTIQCQVDSQVTMMFWYRQQPGQSLTLIATANQGSEATYESGFVIDKFPISRPNLTFSTLTVSNMSPEDSSIYLCSVATGGNTIYFGEGSWLTVV.

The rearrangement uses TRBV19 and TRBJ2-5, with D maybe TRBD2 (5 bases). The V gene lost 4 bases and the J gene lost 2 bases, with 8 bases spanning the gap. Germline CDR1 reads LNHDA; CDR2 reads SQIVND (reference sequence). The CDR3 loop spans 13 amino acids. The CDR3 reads CASSRERQETQYF. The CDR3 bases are TGTGCCAGTAGTAGGGAGCGGCAAGAGACCCAGTACTTC.

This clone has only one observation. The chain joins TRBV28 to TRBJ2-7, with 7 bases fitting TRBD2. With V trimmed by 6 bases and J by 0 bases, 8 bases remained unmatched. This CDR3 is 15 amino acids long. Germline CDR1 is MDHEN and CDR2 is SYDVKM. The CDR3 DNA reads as TGTGCCAGCAGCGCAAGCGGGGTTAGCTCCTACGAGCAGTACTTC. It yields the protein CASSASGVSSYEQYF.

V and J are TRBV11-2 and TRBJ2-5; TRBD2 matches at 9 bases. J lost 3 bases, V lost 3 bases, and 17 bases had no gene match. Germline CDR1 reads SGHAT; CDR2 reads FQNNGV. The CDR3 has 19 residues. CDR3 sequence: CASSFGLRLGGRGEETQYF. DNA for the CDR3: TGTGCCAGCAGCTTCGGGTTGCGCTTAGGCGGGAGGGGGGAAGAGACCCAGTACTTC.

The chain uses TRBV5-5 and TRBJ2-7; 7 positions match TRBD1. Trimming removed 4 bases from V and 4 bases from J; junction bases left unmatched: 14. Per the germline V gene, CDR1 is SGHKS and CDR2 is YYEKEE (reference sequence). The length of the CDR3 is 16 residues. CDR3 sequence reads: CASSPVPPTGVYEQYF. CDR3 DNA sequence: TGTGCCAGCAGCCCCGTTCCGCCCACAGGGGTGTACGAGCAGTACTTC. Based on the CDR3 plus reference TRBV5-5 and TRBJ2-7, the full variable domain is DAGVTQSPTHLIKTRGQQVTLRCSPISGHKSVSWYQQVLGQGPQFIFQYYEKEERGRGNFPDRFSARQFPNYSSELNVNALLLGDSALYLCASSPVPPTGVYEQYFGPGTRLTVT.

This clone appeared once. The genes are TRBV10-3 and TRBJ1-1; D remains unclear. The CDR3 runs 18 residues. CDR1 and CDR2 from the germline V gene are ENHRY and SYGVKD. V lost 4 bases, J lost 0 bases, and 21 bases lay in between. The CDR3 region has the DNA TGTGCCATCAGTGGGAAGACCGGGGTGACTCTTATGAACACTGAAGCTTTCTTT. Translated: CAISGKTGVTLMNTEAFF.